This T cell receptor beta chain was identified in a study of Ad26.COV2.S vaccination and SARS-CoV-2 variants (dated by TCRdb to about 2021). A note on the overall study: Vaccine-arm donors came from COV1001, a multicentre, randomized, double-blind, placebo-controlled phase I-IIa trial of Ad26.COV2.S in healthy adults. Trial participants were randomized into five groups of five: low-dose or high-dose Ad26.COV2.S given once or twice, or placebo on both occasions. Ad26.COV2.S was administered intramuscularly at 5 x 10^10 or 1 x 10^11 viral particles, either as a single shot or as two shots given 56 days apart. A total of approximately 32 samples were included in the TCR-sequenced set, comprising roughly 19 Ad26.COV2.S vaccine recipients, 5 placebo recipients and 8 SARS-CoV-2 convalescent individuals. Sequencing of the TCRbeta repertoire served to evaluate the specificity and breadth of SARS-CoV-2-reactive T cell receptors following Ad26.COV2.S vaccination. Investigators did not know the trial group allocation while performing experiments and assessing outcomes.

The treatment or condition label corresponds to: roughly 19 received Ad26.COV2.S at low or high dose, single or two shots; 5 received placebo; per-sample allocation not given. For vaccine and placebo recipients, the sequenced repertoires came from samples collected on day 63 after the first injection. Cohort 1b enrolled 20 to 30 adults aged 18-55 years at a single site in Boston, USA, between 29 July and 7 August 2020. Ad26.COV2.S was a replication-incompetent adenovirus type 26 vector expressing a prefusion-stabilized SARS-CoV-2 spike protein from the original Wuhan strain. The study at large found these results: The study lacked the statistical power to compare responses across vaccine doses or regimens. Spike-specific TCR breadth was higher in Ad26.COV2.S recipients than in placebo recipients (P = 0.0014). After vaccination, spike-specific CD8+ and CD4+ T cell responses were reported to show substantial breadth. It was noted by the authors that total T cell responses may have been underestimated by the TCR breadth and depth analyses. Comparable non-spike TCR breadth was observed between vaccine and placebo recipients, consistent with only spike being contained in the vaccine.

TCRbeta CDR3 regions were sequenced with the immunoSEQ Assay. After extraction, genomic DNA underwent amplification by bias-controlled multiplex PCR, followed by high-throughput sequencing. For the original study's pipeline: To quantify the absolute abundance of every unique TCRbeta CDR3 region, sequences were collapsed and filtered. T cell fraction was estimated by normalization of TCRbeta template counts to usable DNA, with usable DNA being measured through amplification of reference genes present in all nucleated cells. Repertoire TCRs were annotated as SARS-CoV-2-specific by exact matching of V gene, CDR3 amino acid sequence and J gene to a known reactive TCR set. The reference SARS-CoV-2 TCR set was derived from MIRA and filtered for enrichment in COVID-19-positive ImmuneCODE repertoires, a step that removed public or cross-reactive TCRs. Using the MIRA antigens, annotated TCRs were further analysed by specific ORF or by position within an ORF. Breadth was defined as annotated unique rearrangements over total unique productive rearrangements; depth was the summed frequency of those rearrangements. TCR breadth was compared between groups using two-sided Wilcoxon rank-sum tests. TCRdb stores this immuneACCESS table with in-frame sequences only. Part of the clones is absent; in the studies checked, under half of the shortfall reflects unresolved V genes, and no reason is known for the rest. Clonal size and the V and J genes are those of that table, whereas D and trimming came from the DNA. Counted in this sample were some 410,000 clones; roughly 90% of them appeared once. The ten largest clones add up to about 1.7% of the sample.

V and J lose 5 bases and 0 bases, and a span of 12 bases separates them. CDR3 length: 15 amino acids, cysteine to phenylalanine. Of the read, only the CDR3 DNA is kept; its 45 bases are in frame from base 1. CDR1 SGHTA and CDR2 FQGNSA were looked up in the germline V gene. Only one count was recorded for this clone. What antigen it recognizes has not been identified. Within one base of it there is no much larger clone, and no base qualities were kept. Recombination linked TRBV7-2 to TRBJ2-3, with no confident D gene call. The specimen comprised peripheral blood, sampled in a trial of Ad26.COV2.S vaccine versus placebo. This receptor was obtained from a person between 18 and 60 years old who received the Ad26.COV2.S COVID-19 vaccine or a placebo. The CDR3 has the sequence CASSPSATSTDTQYF. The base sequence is TGTGCCAGCAGCCCCTCCGCCACGAGCACAGATACGCAGTATTTT.